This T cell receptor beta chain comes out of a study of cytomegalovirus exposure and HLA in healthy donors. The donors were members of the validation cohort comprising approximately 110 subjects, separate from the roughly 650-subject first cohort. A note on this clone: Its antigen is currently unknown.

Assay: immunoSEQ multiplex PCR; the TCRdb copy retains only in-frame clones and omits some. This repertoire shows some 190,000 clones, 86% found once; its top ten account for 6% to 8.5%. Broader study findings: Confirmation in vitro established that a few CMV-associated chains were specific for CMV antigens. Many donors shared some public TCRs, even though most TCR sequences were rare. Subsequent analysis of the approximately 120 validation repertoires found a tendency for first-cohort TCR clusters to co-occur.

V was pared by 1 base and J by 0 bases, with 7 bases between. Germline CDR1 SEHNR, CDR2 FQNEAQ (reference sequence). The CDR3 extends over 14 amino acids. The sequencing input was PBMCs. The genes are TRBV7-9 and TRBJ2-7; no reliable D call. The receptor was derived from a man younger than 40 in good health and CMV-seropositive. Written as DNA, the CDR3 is TGTGCCAGCAGCTTAGTGTCTAGCTCCTACGAGCAGTACTTC. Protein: CASSLVSSSYEQYF. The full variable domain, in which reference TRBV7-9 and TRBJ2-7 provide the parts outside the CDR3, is DTGVSQNPRHKITKRGQNVTFRCDPISEHNRLYWYRQTLGQGPEFLTYFQNEAQLEKSRLLSDRFSAERPKGSFSTLEIQRTEQGDSAMYLCASSLVSSSYEQYFGPGTRLTVT.